This TCR beta chain was sequenced during a study of T cell changes during pregnancy in multiple sclerosis (dated by TCRdb to between 2018 and 2020). Study-level background: In women with multiple sclerosis, the researchers looked at how the T cell repertoire shifted as pregnancy progressed.

Library preparation used the immunoSEQ multiplex PCR assay. TCRdb took over this immuneACCESS table, retaining in-frame rearrangements with V and J assigned. Such tables are incomplete; in checked studies, under half of the missing clones stem from an unresolved V gene, and the remainder is unexplained. The sample table holds about 42,000 clones, of which 80% to 90% were seen once. 0.64% of the sample is in the top ten clones. The CDR3 has 18 amino acids, counting the end cysteine and phenylalanine. This entry keeps only the CDR3 DNA: 54 bases, framed from base 1. V lost 0 bases and J lost 4 bases, and the count of bases not matched to a germline gene is 14. Sequences LNHDA (CDR1) and SQIVND (CDR2) are obtained from the germline V gene (reference sequence). Note on this clone: Its target antigen remains unknown. No much larger clonotype is one base removed from it; base qualities were not supplied.

Specimen: CD4+ T cells from peripheral blood mononuclear cells, collected before pregnancy. This receptor was obtained from a female donor with multiple sclerosis, enrolled in a pregnancy study. The chain couples TRBV19 to TRBJ1-1; 7 bases in between match TRBD1. The CDR3 reads CASSIDLSTGTSGTEAFF. In nucleotides, the sequence is TGTGCCAGTAGTATAGATCTATCGACAGGGACCTCGGGCACTGAAGCTTTCTTT.